Presented here are 19 T cell receptor beta chains from one specimen sequenced in a study of shared clonotypes between healthy human individuals. Generated by immunoSEQ multiplex PCR, the TCRdb table keeps only in-frame clones and is missing some. The table records some 2 million clones, about 95% of them present only once. Terminally differentiated effector memory CD45RA+ cells were excluded from the naive CD8 cells, which were CD45RO-negative and positively selected for CCR7. The material sequenced was naive CD8+ T cells sorted from blood. The receptors shown here come from a young man in good health.

With regard to this clone: Other nucleotide sequences in the sample specify the same CDR3. The rearrangement joins TRBV13 to TRBJ2-3; TRBD2 agrees at 9 bases. The CDR3 is 15 amino acids. The V and J ends lost 5 bases and 1 base, in that order; junction bases with no gene match: 4. CDR1 is PRHDT, CDR2 FYEKMQ, per germline (reference sequence). In DNA form, the CDR3 reads TGTGCCAGCAGCCCCCGGACTAGCGGCACAGATACGCAGTATTTT. The encoded protein is CASSPRTSGTDTQYF.

In the case of this clone: Other DNA sequences from this sample encode an identical CDR3 as well. The chain uses TRBV9 and TRBJ2-3; D may be TRBD1 (5 bases). Germline CDR1 SGDLS, CDR2 YYNGEE. Trimming removed 0 bases from V and 0 bases from J, with 11 bases in between. CDR3 length: 16 amino acids. CDR3 coding DNA: TGTGCCAGCAGCGTAGAAGGGGAACCTAGCACAGATACGCAGTATTTT. As protein: CASSVEGEPSTDTQYF.

The V call is TRBV6-6, the J call TRBJ2-5; D perhaps matches TRBD2 (5 bases). V was clipped by 3 bases and J by 5 bases, with 13 bases between them. Germline lookup yields CDR1 MNHNY and CDR2 SVGAGI (reference sequence). The CDR3 spans 14 residues. In DNA form, the CDR3 reads TGTGCCAGCAGTTATGAGGGCGGCAGGGAGACCCAGTACTTC. Protein sequence: CASSYEGGRETQYF.

The V gene is TRBV4-1, the J gene TRBJ2-7; unclear D gene. This CDR3 contains 14 residues. The V end was cut by 4 bases, the J end by 4 bases, with 14 bases between. Germline V gives CDR1 MGHRA, CDR2 YSYEKL. The CDR3 loop reads CASSPKTERYEQYF. The CDR3 DNA reads as TGCGCCAGCAGCCCTAAAACAGAAAGGTACGAGCAGTACTTC.

The rearrangement links TRBV5-8 to TRBJ2-1; possibly TRBD2 for D (6 bases). Trimming cost V 3 bases and J 2 bases, with 12 bases left between them. CDR3 length: 15 amino acids. Germline-derived CDR1 and CDR2 are SGHTS and YDEGEE. CDR3 amino acids: CASSSGRPAYNEQFF. As DNA, the CDR3 is TGTGCCAGCAGCTCAGGGAGGCCCGCCTACAATGAGCAGTTCTTC.

This rearrangement joins TRBV19 to TRBJ2-7; D could derive from TRBD1 or TRBD2 (5 bases each). The CDR3 loop spans 13 amino acids. The germline V and J ends were trimmed by 3 bases and 7 bases, with 13 bases remaining between them. Germline CDR1 reads LNHDA; CDR2 reads SQIVND (reference sequence). The CDR3 spells CASSIGAITEQYF. CDR3 in DNA: TGTGCCAGTAGTATCGGGGCTATTACTGAGCAGTACTTC. Full variable domain (missing parts from reference TRBV19 and TRBJ2-7): DGGITQSPKYLFRKEGQNVTLSCEQNLNHDAMYWYRQDPGQGLRLIYYSQIVNDFQKGDIAEGYSVSREKKESFPLTVTSAQKNPTAFYLCASSIGAITEQYFGPGTRLTVT.

V is TRBV19 and J is TRBJ2-5; weak D call: TRBD1 (7 bases). V was clipped by 3 bases and J by 7 bases, with 18 bases between them. Germline values: CDR1 LNHDA, CDR2 SQIVND (reference sequence). The CDR3 is 15 amino acids. CDR3 in amino acids: CASSITGEAFGTQYF. In DNA, the CDR3 is TGTGCCAGTAGTATCACAGGGGAGGCCTTCGGGACCCAGTACTTC.

As regards this clone: This CDR3 is also generated by other DNA sequences in the sample. V and J are TRBV20-1 and TRBJ2-7, with a tentative D call TRBD1 (6 bases). CDR3 length equals 10 residues. V dropped 6 bases and J dropped 7 bases, with 10 bases sitting between them. Germline V gene data show CDR1 as DFQATT and CDR2 as SNEGSKA (reference sequence). This chain's CDR3 is CSARGGEQYF. The CDR3, as DNA: TGCAGTGCCAGGGGTGGGGAGCAGTACTTC.

Comment on this clone: Distinct nucleotide sequences in the sample also encode this CDR3. This sequence joins TRBV11-2 and TRBJ1-5; D gene uncertain. The ends were cut back, 0 bases at V and 4 bases at J, with 7 bases in the middle. CDR1 and CDR2 (germline): SGHAT, FQNNGV. The CDR3 spans 14 residues. CDR3 loop: CASSLDPGNQPQHF. The CDR3 DNA follows: TGTGCCAGCAGCTTAGATCCGGGGAATCAGCCCCAGCATTTT. The entire variable domain, with the rest obtained from reference TRBV11-2 and TRBJ1-5, is as follows: EAGVAQSPRYKIIEKRQSVAFWCNPISGHATLYWYQQILGQGPKLLIQFQNNGVVDDSQLPKDRFSAERLKGVDSTLKIQPAKLEDSAVYLCASSLDPGNQPQHFGDGTRLSIL.

The chain is built from TRBV9 and TRBJ2-1, with 8 bases lining up with TRBD2. Germline V gives CDR1 SGDLS, CDR2 YYNGEE. J was trimmed by 4 bases and V by 4 bases; bases with no gene match: 4. The CDR3 runs 14 residues. The CDR3 DNA follows: TGTGCCAGCAGCTCGGCGGGGGGATACAATGAGCAGTTCTTC. Translated, it gives CASSSAGGYNEQFF.

This clone was found a few times. The CDR3 region is CASSIGTGGRNEQFF. For the CDR3, the DNA is TGTGCCAGTAGTATCGGGACAGGGGGCCGCAATGAGCAGTTCTTC. V gene TRBV19 combines with J gene TRBJ2-1, with 12 nucleotides matching TRBD1. The CDR3 is 15 residues long. The ends lost 3 bases at V and 6 bases at J; junction bases unmatched: 3. CDR1 is LNHDA, CDR2 SQIVND, per germline (reference sequence).

This chain's CDR3 is CASAIRPGTDNEKLFF. For the CDR3, the DNA is TGCGCCAGCGCCATAAGACCCGGGACCGATAATGAAAAACTGTTTTTT. The V gene is TRBV4-1, the J gene TRBJ1-4; D may be TRBD1 (5 bases). CDR1 and CDR2 (germline): MGHRA, YSYEKL. CDR3 length equals 16 residues. Trimming stripped 8 bases from V and 4 bases from J, with 20 bases between.

The V call is TRBV5-6, the J call TRBJ2-3; TRBD1 matches at 11 bases. The CDR3 sequence is 14 residues long. With 5 bases clipped from V and 8 bases from J, the junction kept 7 bases outside the gene matches. Germline V gives CDR1 SGHDT, CDR2 YYEEEE. This chain's CDR3 is CASSFGTGGSTQYF. Written as DNA, the CDR3 is TGTGCCAGCAGTTTCGGGACAGGGGGATCTACGCAGTATTTT.

Points on this clone: Relative to the germline gene, one junction end is altered; a read error may explain this. V gene TRBV27 combines with J gene TRBJ2-7; TRBD1 might be the D (5 bases). The V gene's germline CDR1 is MNHEY and CDR2 SMNVEV (reference sequence). The CDR3 covers 13 residues. The CDR3 region is CACSLGASYEQYF. CDR3 nucleotide sequence: TGTGCCTGCAGTTTAGGGGCCTCCTACGAGCAGTACTTC.

The rearrangement links TRBV9 to TRBJ2-1; no reliable D call. CDR3 size: 17 residues. Germline V gene lookup returns CDR1 SGDLS and CDR2 YYNGEE. V lost 0 bases, J lost 0 bases, and 13 bases lay in between. CDR3 sequence: CASSVASVRTSYNEQFF. For the CDR3, the DNA is TGTGCCAGCAGCGTAGCAAGCGTCAGAACCTCCTACAATGAGCAGTTCTTC. The full variable domain, rest sourced from reference TRBV9 and TRBJ2-1, is DSGVTQTPKHLITATGQRVTLRCSPRSGDLSVYWYQQSLDQGLQFLIQYYNGEERAKGNILERFSAQQFPDLHSELNLSSLELGDSALYFCASSVASVRTSYNEQFFGPGTRLTVL.

The gene calls are TRBV7-9 and TRBJ2-5, with D unclear. There are 16 residues in the CDR3. The V end lost 6 bases, the J end lost 5 bases, and 22 bases lay between the germline ends. Germline CDR1 SEHNR, CDR2 FQNEAQ (reference sequence). The CDR3 DNA follows: TGTGCCAGCAGTCCCTCTTCCAGCCCGGCTGAGGAGACCCAGTACTTC. It translates to CASSPSSSPAEETQYF.

On this clone: Compared with germline, one end of the junction differs, possibly owing to a read error. The chain carries TRBV7-7 and TRBJ2-3; D is ambiguous. Germline loops: CDR1 SSHAT, CDR2 FNYEAQ (reference sequence). The CDR3 spans 13 residues. The CDR3 region is CASSLIRTDTQYF. CDR3 in DNA: TGTGCTAGCAGCTTAATCAGGACAGATACGCAGTATTTT.

The rearrangement joins TRBV4-1 to TRBJ2-3; TRBD2 matches at 10 bases. V dropped 1 base and J dropped 0; count of bases not matched to a gene: 10. The CDR3 totals 19 residues. Germline V gene data show CDR1 as MGHRA and CDR2 as YSYEKL. Written as DNA, the CDR3 is TGCGCCAGCAGCCAAGTAGCGGCTAGCGGGGGACCTAGCACAGATACGCAGTATTTT. Translation gives CASSQVAASGGPSTDTQYF.

This clone was counted once. CDR3 nucleotides: TGTGCCAGCAGCTGGACAGGGGGCTCCTACGAGCAGTACTTC. This sequence encodes CASSWTGGSYEQYF. The J gene is TRBJ2-7, the V gene TRBV5-8, with 10 positions matching TRBD1. This CDR3 contains 14 residues. Trimming at V came to 3 bases and at J to 0 bases, leaving 0 bases not matched to a gene. From germline, CDR1 is SGHTS and CDR2 YDEGEE.